The present TCR beta chain was sequenced within a study of T cell responses to AZD1222 COVID-19 vaccine. Findings and limits, study-wide: Spike regions recognized by vaccine-associated CD4 TCRs spanned the protein, led by 160-218 and 743-854. Spike-specific TCR repertoires showed rising breadth and depth after two AZD1222 doses.

Sequenced by immunoSEQ multiplex PCR; TCRdb stores in-frame clones only, minus some. The sample yields 180,000 or so clones, over 90% seen once. With regard to this clone: Its specificity is unknown.

The clonotype comes from an adult who received the AZD1222 COVID-19 vaccine. Sample: peripheral blood, taken 28 days after the second AZD1222 dose.

The CDR3 is CATSVVAASSYEQYF. The DNA for the CDR3 is TGTGCCACCAGTGTAGTAGCGGCTAGCTCCTACGAGCAGTACTTC. The V and J genes are TRBV24-1 and TRBJ2-7; the D gene is possibly TRBD2 (6 bases). Trimming cost V 5 bases and J 0 bases, with 13 bases left between them. Germline CDR1 KGHDR, CDR2 SFDVKD. The CDR3 runs to 15 residues.